Listed below are T cell receptor beta chains from one sample, sequenced in a study of shared clonotypes between healthy human individuals. Some clones are missing from TCRdb's copy, which holds only in-frame ones; the method was immunoSEQ multiplex PCR. The profile shows 950,000 to 1,300,000 clones, 65% to 75% of them singletons. The sequencing input was memory CD4+ T cells sorted from blood. Source of these receptors: a man younger than 35 in good health. Each CDR3 is given with its conserved first and last residue. The D gene is left open where the match is weak. Only some rows state a clone size, as once, few, many or a class for expanded clones.

v_call	clone_size	d_call	j_call	cdr3_nt	cdr3_aa
TRBV27	NA	NA	TRBJ2-7	TGTGCCAGCAGAAGGGGGAGCGGCCACTACGAGCAGTACTTC	CASRRGSGHYEQYF
TRBV6-1	NA	NA	TRBJ2-7	TGTGCCAGCAGAGAGACTGTAGGGGGTGTCTACGAGCAGTACTTC	CASRETVGGVYEQYF
TRBV29-1	few	NA	TRBJ1-1	TGCAGCGTTGTTCGAGGGATCGGCACTGAAGCTTTCTTT	CSVVRGIGTEAFF
TRBV7-2	NA	NA	TRBJ2-3	TGTGCCAGCAGCCTCTACCCCCAGGGAGCGGATACGCAGTATTTT	CASSLYPQGADTQYF
TRBV5-1	few	NA	TRBJ2-3	TGCGCCAGCAGCTTGGACTCAAGCACAGATACGCAGTATTTT	CASSLDSSTDTQYF
TRBV29-1	NA	TRBD1	TRBJ1-4	TGCAGCGTAGGAAGAAGTGGACAGGGCGGTGAAAAACTGTTTTTT	CSVGRSGQGGEKLFF
TRBV15	NA	NA	TRBJ1-6	TGTGCCACCAGCAGAGACCGACCCCAGAGCCTTAATTCACCCCTCCACTTT	CATSRDRPQSLNSPLHF
TRBV18	NA	TRBD2	TRBJ2-3	TGTGCCAGCTCTACCAGCGCCCTCTTAGCGGGAGAATCCCCAGATACGCAGTATTTT	CASSTSALLAGESPDTQYF
TRBV6-6	NA	TRBD1	TRBJ1-2	TGTGCCAGCAGTATCGGACAGGGAGCTAACTATGGCTACACCTTC	CASSIGQGANYGYTF
TRBV10-3	NA	NA	TRBJ2-2	TGTGCCATCAGTGAGAAGCAAAACACCGGGGAGCTGTTTTTT	CAISEKQNTGELFF
TRBV7-3	NA	TRBD1	TRBJ2-3	TGTGCCAGCAGCCCGTTGGGCACAGGGGGTTCAGATACGCAGTATTTT	CASSPLGTGGSDTQYF
TRBV27	few	NA	TRBJ1-2	TGTGCCAGCAGTTCGGGACGGGAAAACTATGGCTACACCTTC	CASSSGRENYGYTF
TRBV7-7	NA	NA	TRBJ2-7	TGTGCTAGCAGCTTAGAGAAAGACAGCCAGCAGTACTTC	CASSLEKDSQQYF
TRBV7-2	NA	NA	TRBJ1-5	TGTGCCAGCAGTCCCGATCCAGGCGACAATCAGCCCCAGCATTTT	CASSPDPGDNQPQHF